This TCR beta chain was sequenced for a study of blood T cell repertoires in COVID-19. Study information: Samples of COVID-19 (acute and convalescent) were obtained from the United States, Italy and Spain. Sample material is recorded as cDNA or gDNA derived from T cells, B-cell-depleted T cells, or PBMCs.

In the source study's methods: Amplification of reference gene primers was used by the study to estimate nucleated cell counts. The protocol was immunoSEQ multiplex PCR, while the TCRdb copy is restricted to in-frame clones and leaves out a portion. Clone size and V and J calls were adopted from that table, with D and trimming inferred from the DNA. The sample consists of 160,000 or so clones, 80% of them appearing once. The CDR3 loop spans 16 amino acids. J lost 3 bases, V lost 6 bases, and 12 bases had no gene match. CDR1 SGHNT and CDR2 YENEEA come from the germline V gene. The clonotype comes from a man between 70 and 80 years old with active or convalescent COVID-19. V and J are TRBV11-3 and TRBJ2-7; 9 nucleotides agree with TRBD1. Sequenced sample: peripheral blood. The CDR3 sequence is CASSWGTGTGNYEQYF. The CDR3 DNA follows: TGTGCCAGCAGTTGGGGAACCGGGACAGGGAACTACGAGCAGTACTTC.